This T cell receptor (beta chain) was profiled in a study of blood T cell repertoires in COVID-19. As for the study in general: Samples came from the United States, Italy and Spain, spanning acute and convalescent COVID-19. PBMCs, B-cell-depleted T cells, or T cells provided the cDNA or gDNA that made up the material.

There are 14 residues in the CDR3. The trim removed 0 bases at V and 10 bases at J, leaving 6 bases unmatched. CDR1 SGHRS and CDR2 YFSETQ come from the germline V gene. Original processing notes: Reference gene primer amplification gave nucleated cell count estimates. Clones were read by immunoSEQ multiplex PCR, and TCRdb kept only the in-frame ones, dropping some. V, J and clone size are those of that table, while D and trimming were read from the DNA. Seen here are around 140,000 clones, approximately 86% observed once, and the top ten hold less than 0.95%. This TCR came from a woman aged 45 to 65 with acute or convalescent COVID-19. Sequencing was done on a sample of peripheral blood. This chain connects TRBV5-1 to TRBJ2-1, with 8 bases fitting TRBD2. The CDR3: CASSLDGGAGEQFF. The CDR3 region has the DNA TGCGCCAGCAGCTTGGACGGGGGGGCCGGCGAGCAGTTCTTC.